The 15 T cell receptor beta chains listed next were all sequenced from one sample in a study of patients and donors after allogeneic stem cell transplantation. TCRdb re-called the RT-PCR reads through MiXCR, storing one row per CDR3 protein. The data show under 200,000 distinct CDR3 sequences, approximately 30% seen once. Sequenced: blood, either unsorted or a sorted T cell fraction (not recorded which). The receptors were gathered from a human donor who was either an allogeneic HSCT recipient or a stem cell or donor lymphocyte infusion donor (not recorded which). It is not recorded whose cells these are; they may come from a transplant donor.

This clonotype was seen a single time. This rearrangement joins TRBV3-1 to TRBJ2-5, with 9 bases that match TRBD2. Germline V lookup: CDR1 LGHDT, CDR2 YNNKEL (reference sequence). The ends lost 6 bases at V and 5 bases at J; junction bases unmatched: 10. The CDR3 has 15 residues. The CDR3 loop reads CASSYGTSPIETQYF. CDR3 nucleotides: TGTGCCAGCAGTTATGGGACTAGCCCTATCGAGACCCAGTACTTC.

The chain couples TRBV7-3 to TRBJ2-1; TRBD2 agrees at 14 bases. V lost 5 bases to trimming and J lost 8 bases; unmatched junction nucleotides: 11. Germline V lookup: CDR1 SGHTA, CDR2 FQGTGA. The CDR3 length is 17 residues. For the CDR3, the DNA is TGTGCCAGCAGCACCCGGGAGGGACTAGCGGGAGAACATGAGCAGTTCTTC. It yields the protein CASSTREGLAGEHEQFF.

The chain uses TRBV20-1 and TRBJ1-1, with a possible D match to TRBD1 (5 bases). V dropped 1 base and J dropped 1 base, with 10 bases sitting between them. This CDR3 contains 14 residues. CDR1 and CDR2 (germline): DFQATT, SNEGSKA (reference sequence). CDR3 nucleotide sequence: TGCAGTGCTAGAGTGTGGGGCCAGAACACTGAAGCTTTCTTT. Translated, it gives CSARVWGQNTEAFF.

This clonotype was seen more than once but under ten times. The chain couples TRBV27 to TRBJ2-2; D may be TRBD2 (6 bases). This CDR3 comprises 14 residues. V gave up 7 bases and J gave up 0 bases, with 9 bases separating them. Per the germline V gene, CDR1 is MNHEY and CDR2 is SMNVEV (reference sequence). CDR3 DNA sequence: TGTGCCAGCACCTGGGGGGCGAACACCGGGGAGCTGTTTTTT. Protein product: CASTWGANTGELFF.

The V and J genes are TRBV7-2 and TRBJ2-2, with D perhaps TRBD1 or TRBD2 (5 bases each). The V gene's germline CDR1 is SGHTA and CDR2 FQGNSA. The CDR3 length is 15 residues. Trimming cost V 3 bases and J 0 bases, with 8 bases left between them. The CDR3 nucleotides read TGTGCCAGCAGCTTTCGGGGCACGAACACCGGGGAGCTGTTTTTT. It is translated as CASSFRGTNTGELFF.

This clonotype was observed many times. The gene calls are TRBV5-1 and TRBJ1-6; 8 bases line up with TRBD1. The germline CDR1 and CDR2 sequences are SGHRS and YFSETQ. The CDR3 consists of 14 residues. After removal of 4 bases from V and 10 bases from J, the junction contained 7 bases not matched to a gene. The CDR3 protein is CASSDRTGSSPLHF. CDR3 nucleotide sequence: TGCGCCAGCAGCGACCGGACAGGGAGCTCACCCCTCCACTTT.

This rearrangement joins TRBV5-6 to TRBJ1-5, with 8 bases identical to TRBD1. J was trimmed by 5 bases and V by 1 base; bases with no gene match: 2. CDR1 and CDR2 (germline): SGHDT, YYEEEE. The CDR3 totals 14 residues. CDR3 sequence: CASSLSGGYQPQHF. The CDR3 coding sequence is TGTGCCAGCAGCTTGTCAGGGGGCTATCAGCCCCAGCATTTT.

This clonotype was detected only a few times. This chain connects TRBV2 to TRBJ2-1; TRBD1 matches 9 bases. The length of the CDR3 is 13 residues. Trimming removed 9 bases from V and 8 bases from J; junction bases left unmatched: 8. The germline CDR1 and CDR2 sequences are SNHLY and FYNNEI. The CDR3 sequence: CASPRDRAHEQFF. The CDR3 DNA reads as TGTGCCAGTCCCCGGGACAGGGCACATGAGCAGTTCTTC.

The rearrangement joins TRBV2 to TRBJ1-6; D might be TRBD1 (6 bases). Trimming pared 4 bases from V and 8 bases from J, leaving 9 bases between. There are 13 residues in the CDR3. The germline V gene has CDR1 SNHLY and CDR2 FYNNEI. The CDR3 DNA is TGTGCCAGCAGTGGGACAGAGTATTCACCCCTCCACTTT. The encoded protein is CASSGTEYSPLHF. The whole variable domain, remainder taken from reference TRBV2 and TRBJ1-6, is EPEVTQTPSHQVTQMGQEVILRCVPISNHLYFYWYRQILGQKVEFLVSFYNNEISEKSEIFDDQFSVERPDGSNFTLKIRSTKLEDSAMYFCASSGTEYSPLHFGNGTRLTVT.

The chain recombines TRBV29-1 with TRBJ1-1; D may be TRBD1 (5 bases). The germline V gene has CDR1 SQVTM and CDR2 ANQGSEA. V was pared by 2 bases and J by 8 bases, with 9 bases between. CDR3 length equals 11 residues. CDR3 coding DNA: TGCAGCGTTGAATTGAGGGGAGAAGCTTTCTTT. It codes for CSVELRGEAFF. Full variable domain (outside the CDR3, taken from reference TRBV29-1 and TRBJ1-1): SAVISQKPSRDICQRGTSLTIQCQVDSQVTMMFWYRQQPGQSLTLIATANQGSEATYESGFVIDKFPISRPNLTFSTLTVSNMSPEDSSIYLCSVELRGEAFFGQGTRLTVV.

The chain uses TRBV6-6 and TRBJ1-3; 7 bases agree with TRBD1. The germline V gene has CDR1 MNHNY and CDR2 SVGAGI (reference sequence). V gave up 0 bases and J gave up 0 bases; unmatched junction bases: 8. This CDR3 comprises 18 residues. CDR3 sequence: CASSYSPKTGSSGNTIYF. CDR3 DNA: TGTGCCAGCAGTTACTCCCCAAAGACAGGGAGCTCTGGAAACACCATATATTTT.

The rearrangement joins TRBV6-6 to TRBJ2-5; D not certain. CDR3 size: 17 residues. Germline assignment: CDR1 MNHNY and CDR2 SVGAGI (reference sequence). V was pared by 2 bases and J by 1 base, with 17 bases between. The CDR3 DNA reads as TGTGCCAGCAGTTACGTGGCCGGGTGGACCCTCCAAGAGACCCAGTACTTC. This encodes CASSYVAGWTLQETQYF.

The chain recombines TRBV4-3 with TRBJ2-7; no definite D call. The CDR3 runs to 14 residues. Germline V CDR1 and CDR2: LGHNA, YSLEER. V shed 0 bases and J shed 2 bases, with 8 bases lying between them. Here the CDR3 DNA reads TGCGCCAGCAGCCAAGATGAGGTCGCCTACGAGCAGTACTTC. Protein: CASSQDEVAYEQYF.

The chain joins TRBV7-2 to TRBJ1-2, with D hard to call. Trimming took off 0 bases at V and 4 bases at J, with 12 bases between the two ends. In germline, CDR1 is SGHTA, CDR2 FQGNSA. The CDR3 sequence is 15 residues long. The CDR3 here is CASSLALSLGYGYTF. The CDR3 DNA sequence: TGTGCCAGCAGCTTAGCGCTCTCTTTAGGCTATGGCTACACCTTC.

This clonotype was seen a few times. The V gene is TRBV29-1, the J gene TRBJ2-5; 7 positions agree with TRBD2. The CDR3 length is 12 residues. Trimming took 7 bases from V and 0 from J; bases not matched to a gene: 2. Looked up from germline, CDR1 is SQVTM and CDR2 is ANQGSEA. This chain's CDR3 is CSGGGDQETQYF. The CDR3 bases are TGCAGCGGTGGGGGGGACCAAGAGACCCAGTACTTC.